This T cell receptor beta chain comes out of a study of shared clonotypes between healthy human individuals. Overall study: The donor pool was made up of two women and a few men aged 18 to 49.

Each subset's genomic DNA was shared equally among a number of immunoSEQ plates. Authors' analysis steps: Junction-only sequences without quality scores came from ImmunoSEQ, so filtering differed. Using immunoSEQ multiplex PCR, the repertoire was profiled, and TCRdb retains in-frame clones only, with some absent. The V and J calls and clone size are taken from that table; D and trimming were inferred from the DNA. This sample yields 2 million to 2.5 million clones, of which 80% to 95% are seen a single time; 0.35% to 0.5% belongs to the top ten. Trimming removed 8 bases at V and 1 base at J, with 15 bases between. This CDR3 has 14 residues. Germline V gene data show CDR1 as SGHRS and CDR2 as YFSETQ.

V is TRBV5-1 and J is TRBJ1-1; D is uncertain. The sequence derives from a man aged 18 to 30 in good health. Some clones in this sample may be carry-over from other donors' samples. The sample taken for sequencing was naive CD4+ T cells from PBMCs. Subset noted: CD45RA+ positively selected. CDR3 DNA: TGCGCCAGTTCGTTTGGGCCGGGGAACACTGAAGCTTTCTTT. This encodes CASSFGPGNTEAFF.